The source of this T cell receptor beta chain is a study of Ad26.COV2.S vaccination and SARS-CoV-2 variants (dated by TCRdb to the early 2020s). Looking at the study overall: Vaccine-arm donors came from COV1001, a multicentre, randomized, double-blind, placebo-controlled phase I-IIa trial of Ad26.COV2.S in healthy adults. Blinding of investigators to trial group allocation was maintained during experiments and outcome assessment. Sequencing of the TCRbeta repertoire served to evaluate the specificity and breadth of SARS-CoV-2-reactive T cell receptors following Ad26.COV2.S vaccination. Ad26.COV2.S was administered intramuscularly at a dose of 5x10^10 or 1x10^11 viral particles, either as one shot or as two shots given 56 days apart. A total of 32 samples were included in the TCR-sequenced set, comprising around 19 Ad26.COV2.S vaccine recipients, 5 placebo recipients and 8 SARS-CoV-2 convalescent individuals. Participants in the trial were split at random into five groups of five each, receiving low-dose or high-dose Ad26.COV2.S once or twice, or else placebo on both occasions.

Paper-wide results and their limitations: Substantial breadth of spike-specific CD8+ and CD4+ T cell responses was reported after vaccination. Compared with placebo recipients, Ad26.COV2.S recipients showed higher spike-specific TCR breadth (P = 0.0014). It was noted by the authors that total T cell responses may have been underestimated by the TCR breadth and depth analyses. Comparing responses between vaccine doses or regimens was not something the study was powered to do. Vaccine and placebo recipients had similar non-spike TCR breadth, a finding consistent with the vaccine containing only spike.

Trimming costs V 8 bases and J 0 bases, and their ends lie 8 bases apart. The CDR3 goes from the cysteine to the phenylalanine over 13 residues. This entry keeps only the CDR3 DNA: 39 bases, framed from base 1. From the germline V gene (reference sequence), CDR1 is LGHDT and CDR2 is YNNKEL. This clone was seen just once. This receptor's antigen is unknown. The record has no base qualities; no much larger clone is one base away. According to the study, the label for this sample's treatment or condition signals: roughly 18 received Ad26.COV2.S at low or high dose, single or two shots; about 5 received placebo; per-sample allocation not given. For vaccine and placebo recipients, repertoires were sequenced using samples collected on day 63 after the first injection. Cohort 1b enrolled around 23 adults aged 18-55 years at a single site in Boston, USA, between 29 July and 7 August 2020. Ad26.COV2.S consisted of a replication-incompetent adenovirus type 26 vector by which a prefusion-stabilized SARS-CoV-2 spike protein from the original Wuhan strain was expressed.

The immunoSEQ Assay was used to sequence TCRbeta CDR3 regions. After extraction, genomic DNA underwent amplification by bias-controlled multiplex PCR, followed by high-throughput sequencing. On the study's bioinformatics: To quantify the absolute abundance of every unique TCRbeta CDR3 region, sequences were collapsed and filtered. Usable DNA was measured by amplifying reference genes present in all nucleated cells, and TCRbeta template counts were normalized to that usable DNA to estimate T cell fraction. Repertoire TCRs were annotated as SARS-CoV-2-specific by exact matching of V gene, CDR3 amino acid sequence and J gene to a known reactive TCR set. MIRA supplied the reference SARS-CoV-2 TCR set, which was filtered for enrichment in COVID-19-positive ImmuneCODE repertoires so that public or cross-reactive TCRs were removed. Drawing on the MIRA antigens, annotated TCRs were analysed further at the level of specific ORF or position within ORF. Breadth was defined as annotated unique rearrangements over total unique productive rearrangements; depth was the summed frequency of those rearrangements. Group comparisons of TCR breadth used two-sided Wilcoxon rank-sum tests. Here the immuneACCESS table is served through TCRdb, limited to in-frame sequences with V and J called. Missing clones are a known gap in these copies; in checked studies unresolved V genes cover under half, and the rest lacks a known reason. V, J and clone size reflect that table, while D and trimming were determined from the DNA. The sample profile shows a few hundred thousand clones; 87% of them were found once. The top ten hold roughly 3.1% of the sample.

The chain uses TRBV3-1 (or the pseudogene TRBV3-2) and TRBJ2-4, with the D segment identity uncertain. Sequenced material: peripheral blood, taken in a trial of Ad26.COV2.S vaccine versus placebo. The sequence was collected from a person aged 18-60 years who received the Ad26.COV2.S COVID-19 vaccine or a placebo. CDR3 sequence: CASGFLAKNIQYF. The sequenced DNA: TGTGCCAGCGGTTTTTTAGCCAAAAACATTCAGTACTTC.